This is a list of T cell receptor beta chains from one sample in a study of T cells after yellow fever vaccination. TCRdb re-analysed the 5' RACE reads in MiXCR, keeping a single row per CDR3 protein. The data contain about 340,000 distinct CDR3 sequences, approximately 4.2% of them singletons. Sample: PBMCs, taken 5 days after the yellow fever booster vaccination. All receptors come from a young man who received the YFV17D yellow fever vaccine. The CDR3 runs from the conserved cysteine through the conserved F or W. The order of the fields is J gene, clone size, V gene, CDR3 length, D gene, CDR3 protein, CDR3 DNA. D genes are given only for firm matches. Size is omitted from some rows. Given values are once, few, many or a class for expanded clones.

TRBJ2-1	many	TRBV6-2/TRBV6-3	15	NA	CASTHVRESNDEQFF	TGTGCCAGCACCCACGTGCGGGAATCCAACGATGAGCAGTTCTTC
TRBJ1-4	many	TRBV27	14	TRBD1	CASSSTGEGEKLFF	TGTGCCAGCAGTTCGACAGGGGAGGGTGAAAAACTGTTTTTT
TRBJ1-1	many	TRBV7-8	12	NA	CASSFNPTEAFF	TGTGCCAGCAGCTTTAACCCCACTGAAGCTTTCTTT
TRBJ2-1	NA	TRBV5-1	19	TRBD2	CASSSRWTSGQSSYNEQFF	TGCGCCAGCAGCTCCCGCTGGACTAGCGGGCAAAGCTCCTACAATGAGCAGTTCTTC
TRBJ1-1	NA	TRBV27	15	NA	CASKVVGGRGYGAFF	TGTGCCAGCAAGGTTGTCGGCGGCAGGGGATACGGAGCTTTCTTT
TRBJ1-1	few	TRBV13	15	TRBD1	CASSLIGTVNTEAFF	TGTGCCAGCAGCTTAATAGGGACAGTGAACACTGAAGCTTTCTTT
TRBJ2-1	few	TRBV28	14	TRBD1	CASRPGGAHNEQFF	TGTGCCAGCAGGCCAGGGGGCGCCCACAATGAGCAGTTCTTC
TRBJ1-1	many	TRBV5-1	15	NA	CASSSRQDRNTEAFF	TGCGCCAGCAGCTCCCGACAGGACCGGAACACTGAAGCTTTCTTT
TRBJ2-2	few	TRBV6-4	18	TRBD2	CASSDTSGGALYTGELFF	TGTGCCAGCAGTGACACTAGCGGGGGGGCCCTGTACACCGGGGAGCTGTTTTTT
TRBJ2-1	few	TRBV6-2/TRBV6-3	11	TRBD1	CASHSGGEQFF	TGTGCCAGCCATTCAGGGGGTGAGCAGTTCTTC
TRBJ2-7	many	TRBV5-1	17	TRBD2	CASSPIGTSGVSYEQYF	TGCGCCAGCAGCCCCATCGGGACTAGCGGGGTCTCCTACGAGCAGTACTTC
TRBJ2-5	many	TRBV5-5	14	NA	CASSLDRQRETQYF	TGTGCCAGCAGCTTGGACAGGCAAAGGGAGACCCAGTACTTC
TRBJ1-1	many	TRBV5-1	14	TRBD1	CASSLGDSRPEAFF	TGCGCCAGCAGCTTGGGGGACAGCAGACCTGAAGCTTTCTTT
TRBJ2-1	few	TRBV9	15	NA	CASSVGQFGQGEQFF	TGTGCCAGCAGCGTAGGACAGTTTGGGCAGGGCGAGCAGTTCTTC
TRBJ2-5	few	TRBV15	14	NA	CATSSDSPQETQYF	TGTGCCACCAGCTCTGACTCACCCCAAGAGACCCAGTACTTC
TRBJ2-7	many	TRBV29-1	15	NA	CSVEEGGASSYEQYF	TGCAGCGTTGAAGAAGGGGGTGCGAGCTCCTACGAGCAGTACTTC
TRBJ1-4	NA	TRBV4-1	14	NA	CASSQAPGKEKLFF	TGCGCCAGCAGCCAAGCGCCCGGGAAGGAAAAACTGTTTTTT
TRBJ2-4	few	TRBV3-1	15	NA	CASSPRLSVLGIQYF	TGTGCCAGCAGTCCGCGGCTTTCCGTTTTGGGCATTCAGTACTTC
TRBJ2-5	few	TRBV7-2	16	TRBD1	CASSFLGTDGKETQYF	TGTGCCAGCAGCTTCCTAGGGACAGATGGTAAAGAGACCCAGTACTTC
TRBJ1-3	many	TRBV25-1	14	NA	CASSEWSQGNTIYF	TGTGCCAGCAGTGAATGGTCCCAGGGAAACACCATATATTTT
TRBJ2-5	few	TRBV12-3/TRBV12-4	13	NA	CASSLGVVGAQYF	TGTGCCAGCAGTCTCGGGGTTGTCGGGGCCCAGTACTTC
TRBJ1-4	many	TRBV7-2	14	NA	CASSRGSGNEKLFF	TGTGCCAGCAGCCGGGGGAGTGGGAATGAAAAACTGTTTTTT
TRBJ2-3	few	TRBV29-1	14	NA	CSVVAGESTDTQYF	TGCAGCGTTGTGGCAGGGGAAAGCACAGATACGCAGTATTTT
TRBJ1-2	many	TRBV9	15	NA	CASSMGIGTNYGYTF	TGTGCCAGCAGCATGGGGATTGGGACTAACTATGGCTACACCTTC
TRBJ2-3	NA	TRBV7-8	13	NA	CASSLGNSDTQYF	TGTGCCAGCAGCTTAGGGAACTCAGATACGCAGTATTTT
TRBJ2-1	NA	TRBV5-1	15	NA	CASSLGEGAYNEQFF	TGCGCCAGCAGCTTGGGGGAGGGGGCCTACAATGAGCAGTTCTTC
TRBJ1-5	few	TRBV20-1	15	NA	CSARDRIDSNQPQHF	TGCAGTGCTAGAGATCGGATAGATAGCAATCAGCCCCAGCATTTT
TRBJ2-5	few	TRBV7-9	15	NA	CASSSTGSGRETQYF	TGTGCCAGCAGCTCCACAGGCTCCGGGAGAGAGACCCAGTACTTC
TRBJ1-1	many	TRBV30	15	NA	CAWSVFPGENTEAFF	TGTGCCTGGAGTGTATTCCCAGGGGAGAACACTGAAGCTTTCTTT
TRBJ2-1	many	TRBV9	17	NA	CASSVGGGAGSYNEQFF	TGTGCCAGCAGCGTAGGTGGGGGGGCTGGCTCCTACAATGAGCAGTTCTTC
TRBJ1-1	NA	TRBV10-3	13	NA	CAISEGRNTEAFF	TGTGCCATCAGTGAAGGAAGGAACACTGAAGCTTTCTTT
TRBJ2-2	many	TRBV27	15	TRBD2	CASSVSGGAVGELFF	TGTGCCAGCAGTGTTAGCGGGGGGGCCGTCGGGGAGCTGTTTTTT
TRBJ1-5	NA	TRBV27	13	NA	CASSFVRDQPQHF	TGTGCCAGCAGTTTCGTCAGGGATCAGCCCCAGCATTTT
TRBJ1-2	many	TRBV20-1	13	NA	CSAGRLRPYGYTF	TGCAGTGCTGGGAGACTAAGGCCTTATGGCTACACCTTC
TRBJ1-3	few	TRBV20-1	14	NA	CSARPDRAQDTIYF	TGCAGTGCTAGGCCGGACCGAGCCCAGGACACCATATATTTT
TRBJ1-2	few	TRBV7-2	14	NA	CASSPEQGNYGYTF	TGTGCCAGCAGCCCTGAGCAGGGAAACTATGGCTACACCTTC
TRBJ1-1	many	TRBV28	17	NA	CASSLSGLVGRGTEAFF	TGTGCCAGCAGTTTATCGGGGTTGGTGGGAAGGGGCACTGAAGCTTTCTTT
TRBJ1-3	many	TRBV7-9	14	NA	CASTNRDLGNTIYF	TGTGCCAGCACAAACAGGGATTTGGGAAACACCATATATTTT
TRBJ1-2	NA	TRBV9	14	NA	CASSAVSRADGYTF	TGTGCCAGCAGCGCCGTCAGCAGGGCGGATGGCTACACCTTC
TRBJ1-6	NA	TRBV5-1	14	NA	CASSLDLGNSPLHF	TGCGCCAGCAGCTTAGATTTAGGGAATTCACCCCTCCACTTT
TRBJ1-5	NA	TRBV27	17	NA	CASSLYSTDYSNQPQHF	TGTGCCAGCAGTTTGTACTCGACGGACTATAGCAATCAGCCCCAGCATTTT
TRBJ2-5	many	TRBV10-1	14	NA	CASSGGTSRETQYF	TGCGCCAGCAGTGGGGGGACATCTCGAGAGACCCAGTACTTC
TRBJ1-5	few	TRBV18	13	NA	CASSISTNQPQHF	TGTGCCAGCTCAATCAGTACCAATCAGCCCCAGCATTTT
TRBJ1-3	NA	TRBV4-2	14	NA	CASSSSQLGNTIYF	TGTGCCAGCAGCTCCAGCCAACTAGGAAACACCATATATTTT
TRBJ2-3	NA	TRBV20-1	16	TRBD1	CSASGVGTGVPDTQYF	TGCAGTGCTAGTGGGGTCGGGACAGGGGTCCCAGATACGCAGTATTTT
TRBJ1-5	few	TRBV4-2	15	NA	CASSQEVGGNQPQHF	TGTGCCAGCAGCCAAGAAGTGGGGGGCAATCAGCCCCAGCATTTT
TRBJ1-1	many	TRBV12-3/TRBV12-4	12	NA	CASSRTNTEAFF	TGTGCCAGCAGCCGGACAAACACTGAAGCTTTCTTT
TRBJ1-2	many	TRBV5-1	12	NA	CASSRGDYGYTF	TGCGCCAGCAGCAGAGGGGACTATGGCTACACCTTC
TRBJ2-1	many	TRBV11-2	15	NA	CASSLLGAPFHEQFF	TGTGCCAGCAGCTTACTAGGGGCCCCCTTCCATGAGCAGTTCTTC